One sample yielded the 10 T cell receptor beta chains listed below, sequenced in a study of T cell repertoires in cytomegalovirus infection. From the reads, TCRdb called clonotypes with MiXCR, one entry per CDR3 protein. The sample consists of a few hundred thousand distinct CDR3 sequences, under 25% of them appearing once. The sequencing sample was made of CD8+ T cells from PBMCs. These receptors were collected from a human donor in good health (CMV status not recorded). Some clones in this sample may be carry-over from other donors' samples.

This chain's CDR3 is CASSLVLGGIDGYTF. CDR3 DNA sequence: TGTGCCAGCAGCTTGGTACTAGGGGGCATCGATGGCTACACCTTC. The chain couples TRBV5-5 to TRBJ1-2; 7 bases align to TRBD1. The CDR3 has 15 amino acids. Germline assignment: CDR1 SGHKS and CDR2 YYEKEE (reference sequence). V trimming: 0 bases; J trimming: 6 bases; junction bases outside the gene matches: 8.

This clonotype was counted between two and nine times. The chain joins TRBV20-1 to TRBJ2-1, with 7 bases identical to TRBD1. The V and J ends lost 0 bases and 1 base, in that order; junction bases with no gene match: 9. Germline lookup yields CDR1 DFQATT and CDR2 SNEGSKA (reference sequence). This CDR3 has 17 amino acids. The CDR3 spells CSARDLLGQVSYNEQFF. CDR3 nucleotides: TGCAGTGCTAGAGATCTTTTAGGACAGGTTTCCTACAATGAGCAGTTCTTC.

The rearrangement links TRBV20-1 to TRBJ1-6; perhaps TRBD1 as D (5 bases). CDR1 DFQATT and CDR2 SNEGSKA come from the germline V gene (reference sequence). V was pared by 5 bases and J by 3 bases, with 14 bases between. The CDR3 spans 15 residues. The CDR3 sequence: CSAWDGESYNSPLHF. CDR3 nucleotide sequence: TGCAGTGCTTGGGACGGGGAAAGCTATAATTCACCCCTCCACTTT.

The chain carries TRBV6-2 or TRBV6-3 and TRBJ2-3; maybe TRBD2 (6 bases). The CDR3 has 14 amino acids. The germline V and J ends were trimmed by 2 bases and 1 base, with 7 bases remaining between them. In germline, CDR1 is MNHEY, CDR2 SVGEGT. CDR3 protein: CASSYVAGTDTQYF. DNA for the CDR3: TGTGCCAGCAGTTACGTAGCGGGCACAGATACGCAGTATTTT.

The chain has TRBV7-6 and TRBJ2-1, with TRBD1 matching over 9 bases. CDR1 is SGHVS, CDR2 FNYEAQ, per germline. This CDR3 contains 16 residues. Trimming removed 3 bases from V and 4 bases from J; junction bases left unmatched: 7. The CDR3 reads CASSFPRQGGYNEQFF. The CDR3 nucleotides read TGTGCCAGCAGCTTTCCCCGACAGGGGGGATACAATGAGCAGTTCTTC. Complete variable domain (other parts from reference TRBV7-6 and TRBJ2-1): GAGVSQSPRYKVTKRGQDVALRCDPISGHVSLYWYRQALGQGPEFLTYFNYEAQQDKSGLPNDRFSAERPEGSISTLTIQRTEQRDSAMYRCASSFPRQGGYNEQFFGPGTRLTVL.

There are a few counts of this clonotype. The rearrangement uses TRBV7-9 and TRBJ2-1; 7 bases map to TRBD2. V was pared by 0 bases and J by 5 bases, with 10 bases of the junction left unmatched. CDR1 is SEHNR, CDR2 FQNEAQ, per germline (reference sequence). The CDR3 extends over 17 amino acids. The CDR3 region is CASSLAVASSGNNEQFF. The DNA for the CDR3 is TGTGCCAGCAGCTTAGCGGTGGCGTCTAGCGGTAACAATGAGCAGTTCTTC.

This clonotype was counted a few times. V is TRBV12-5 and J is TRBJ1-4, with D unresolved. V was cut by 2 bases and J by 0 bases, with 4 bases left in between. Looked up from germline, CDR1 is LGHNT and CDR2 is FRNRAP. CDR3 length equals 14 residues. CDR3: CASGLTSTNEKLFF. The CDR3 region has the DNA TGTGCTAGTGGTTTGACATCAACTAATGAAAAACTGTTTTTT.

The chain employs TRBV20-1 and TRBJ2-3; TRBD2 matches at 11 bases. Germline V gives CDR1 DFQATT, CDR2 SNEGSKA (reference sequence). There are 15 residues in the CDR3. V gave up 6 bases and J gave up 1 base; unmatched junction bases: 6. The CDR3 sequence is CSARRTSGRTDTQYF. CDR3 bases: TGCAGTGCGAGACGGACTAGCGGGCGCACAGATACGCAGTATTTT.

The V gene is TRBV28, the J gene TRBJ2-7, with D perhaps TRBD1 (6 bases). The germline V gene has CDR1 MDHEN and CDR2 SYDVKM. Trimming removed 2 bases at V and 0 bases at J, with 11 bases between. The CDR3 loop spans 15 amino acids. CDR3 amino acids: CASSLGDRSSYEQYF. For the CDR3, the DNA is TGTGCCAGCAGTTTAGGAGACAGGAGCTCCTACGAGCAGTACTTC.

This clonotype has just a few counts. The V call is TRBV4-1, the J call TRBJ1-1; tentatively, D is TRBD1 (5 bases). Germline lookup yields CDR1 MGHRA and CDR2 YSYEKL. The length of the CDR3 is 15 residues. V dropped 4 bases and J dropped 0 bases, with 12 bases sitting between them. The CDR3 DNA sequence: TGCGCCAGCAGCCCCATCGGGGCCGTGAACACTGAAGCTTTCTTT. As protein: CASSPIGAVNTEAFF.